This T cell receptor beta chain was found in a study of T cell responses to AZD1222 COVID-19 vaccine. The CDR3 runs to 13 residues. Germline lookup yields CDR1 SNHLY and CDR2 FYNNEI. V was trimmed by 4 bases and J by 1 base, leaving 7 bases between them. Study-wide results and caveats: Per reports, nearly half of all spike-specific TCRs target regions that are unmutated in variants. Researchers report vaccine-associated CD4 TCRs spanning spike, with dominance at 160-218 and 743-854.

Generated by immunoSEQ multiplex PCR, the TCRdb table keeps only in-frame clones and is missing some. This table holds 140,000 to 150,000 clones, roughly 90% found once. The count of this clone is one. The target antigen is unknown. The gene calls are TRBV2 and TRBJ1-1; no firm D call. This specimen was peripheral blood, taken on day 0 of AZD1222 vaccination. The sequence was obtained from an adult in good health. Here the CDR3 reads CASSASQNTEAFF. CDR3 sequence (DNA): TGTGCCAGCAGTGCTTCTCAGAACACTGAAGCTTTCTTT.